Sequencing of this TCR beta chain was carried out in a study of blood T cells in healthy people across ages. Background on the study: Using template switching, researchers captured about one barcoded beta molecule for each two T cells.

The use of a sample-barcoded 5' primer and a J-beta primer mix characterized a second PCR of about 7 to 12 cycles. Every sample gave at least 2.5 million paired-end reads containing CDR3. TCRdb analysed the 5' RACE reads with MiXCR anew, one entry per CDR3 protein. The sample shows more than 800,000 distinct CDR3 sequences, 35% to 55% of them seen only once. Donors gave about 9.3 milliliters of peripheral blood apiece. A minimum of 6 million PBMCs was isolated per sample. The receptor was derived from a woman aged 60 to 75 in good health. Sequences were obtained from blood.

The CDR3 loop is CASSLAPEQFF. The CDR3 region has the DNA TGTGCCAGCAGCTTAGCACCTGAGCAGTTCTTC. The rearrangement joins TRBV7-9 to TRBJ2-1; D is unclear. CDR1 is SEHNR, CDR2 FQNEAQ, per germline (reference sequence). V shed 0 bases and J shed 9 bases, with 3 bases lying between them. The CDR3 totals 11 residues.